This T cell receptor beta chain was profiled in a study of regulatory and conventional T cells in RAG deficiency. Study-level results: Shannon entropy was markedly lower and Simpson indices higher in RAG-deficient patients than control T-cell subsets. These Omenn syndrome Treg sorts may hold peripherally activated cells instead. Other subsets showed approximately 9.6-fold reductions, but Treg unique TCR beta sequences fell roughly 100-fold in these patients. Patient subsets had shorter CDR3s; Omenn Treg-Tconv overlap exceeded 75%.

Sequencing was performed with immunoSEQ multiplex PCR; in TCRdb, only in-frame clones are kept and a portion is missing. The repertoire holds about 30,000 clones, approximately 96% seen once, with roughly 0.35% in the top ten. Blood CD4+ CD25-low CD127-high conventional T cells supplied the genomic DNA template. This CDR3 is 19 amino acids long. Germline V gene lookup returns CDR1 SGHKS and CDR2 YYEKEE (reference sequence). The junction had 20 bases not matched to a gene; V was cut back by 3 bases and J by 4 bases. About this clone itself: Its antigen is unidentified.

The sample also formed part of further work on regulatory T cells. From that second work: Amplification used 52 TRBV primers and 13 TRBJ primers.

The sequence was obtained from a human donor in good health. The J gene is TRBJ1-2, the V gene TRBV5-5, with 8 bases aligning to TRBD1. The sample was CD25- CD4+ T cells sorted from blood. CDR3 residues: CASSSLGPVDRGWGYGYTF. CDR3 nucleotide sequence: TGTGCCAGCAGCTCTTTAGGGCCGGTCGACAGGGGTTGGGGCTATGGCTACACCTTC.